This TCR beta chain was observed in a study of spatial heterogeneity in lung cancer. The overall study: Any follow-up PBMC samples that were available went on to be sequenced, and the median time to follow-up was about two years after resection.

The study, taken as a whole, reports: Expanded tumor TCRs that were ubiquitous appeared in blood more at resection than follow-up.

Stated time point: blood at routine non-recurrence follow-up after resection. Tumor, nontumor lung or frozen PBMC supplied whole RNA that was sequenced unsorted. On this clonotype: Its antigen is not identified.

Each molecule of TCR cDNA was tagged with one unique molecular identifier. A single record per CDR3 protein comes from TCRdb applying MiXCR to the 5' RACE reads. This table has roughly 120,000 distinct CDR3 sequences, roughly an eighth appearing once. CDR3 length: 13 residues. Trimming shortened V by 3 bases and J by 4 bases, and 10 bases separated the two germline ends. The germline V gene encodes CDR1 SGHAT and CDR2 FQNNGV. The sequenced sample was PBMCs, obtained at follow-up. The genes are TRBV11-2 and TRBJ2-7, with D possibly matching TRBD1 (6 bases). The origin of this receptor is a male donor with early-stage non-small cell lung cancer. This CDR3 reads CASSFAQGYEQYF. The CDR3 nucleotides read TGTGCCAGCAGCTTCGCACAGGGTTACGAGCAGTACTTC.